The 25 T cell receptor beta chains below come from one sample, sequenced in a study of T-cell reconstitution after alpha-beta-depleted transplantation in children. Preparation of the TCRbeta library was carried out with unique molecular identifiers. Using its own MiXCR run on the PCR reads, TCRdb lists one record per CDR3 protein. The sample holds hundreds of thousands of distinct CDR3 sequences; approximately 17% are singletons and the top ten take around two fifths. The sequences come from PBMCs, mostly from graft donor cells, collected 360 days after TCRalphabeta/CD19-depleted stem cell transplant. The receptors derive from a male patient aged 2 to 9 who had a stem cell transplant for acute lymphoblastic leukemia, so the T cells may come from the graft donor.

The rearrangement joins TRBV28 to TRBJ2-5, with D tentatively TRBD2 (6 bases). CDR1 MDHEN and CDR2 SYDVKM come from the germline V gene. V was clipped by 3 bases and J by 5 bases, with 13 bases between them. The CDR3 length is 14 residues. CDR3 region: CASSFMGGGETQYF. The CDR3 nucleotides read TGTGCCAGCAGTTTTATGGGTGGAGGGGAGACCCAGTACTTC.

This clonotype was detected only a few times. The J gene is TRBJ1-1, the V gene TRBV27; TRBD1 agrees at 8 bases. The trim removed 2 bases at V and 1 base at J, leaving 9 bases unmatched. The CDR3 has 17 amino acids. Germline V gene lookup returns CDR1 MNHEY and CDR2 SMNVEV (reference sequence). The CDR3 is CASSLIIGGTGNTEAFF. The CDR3 DNA sequence: TGTGCCAGCAGTTTAATAATCGGCGGGACAGGGAACACTGAAGCTTTCTTT.

This clonotype was found a few times. This chain joins TRBV7-2 and TRBJ2-1, with 10 nucleotides matching TRBD2. The germline V gene has CDR1 SGHTA and CDR2 FQGNSA. The junction had 6 bases not matched to a gene; V was cut back by 1 base and J by 15 bases. The CDR3 is 13 residues long. CDR3 protein: CASSLGLLAGPFF. Here the CDR3 DNA reads TGTGCCAGCAGCTTAGGCTTACTAGCGGGGCCGTTCTTC.

The chain uses TRBV12-3 or TRBV12-4 and TRBJ2-2; the D gene is possibly TRBD1 (6 bases). The CDR3 covers 16 residues. V was pared by 4 bases and J by 5 bases, with 17 bases between. DNA for the CDR3: TGTGCCAGCAGTTCAGGGGAGAGAGCCGCGACCGGGGAGCTGTTTTTT. It yields the protein CASSSGERAATGELFF.

This clonotype was seen a handful of times. This sequence joins TRBV20-1 and TRBJ2-7, with D possibly TRBD1 on 6 matching bases. Germline lookup yields CDR1 DFQATT and CDR2 SNEGSKA (reference sequence). The CDR3 is 13 amino acids. V dropped 6 bases and J dropped 5 bases, with 17 bases sitting between them. CDR3 region: CSASERGWDEQYF. The CDR3 DNA reads as TGCAGTGCCTCGGAGAGGGGGTGGGACGAGCAGTACTTC.

J is TRBJ2-7 and V is TRBV5-6, with no clear D. The germline V gene has CDR1 SGHDT and CDR2 YYEEEE. The V end was cut by 1 base, the J end by 0 bases, with 23 bases between. CDR3 size: 19 residues. CDR3 DNA sequence: TGTGCCAGCAGCTTGAATCTCGGCAGGCGCATTTCCCGCTCCTACGAGCAGTACTTC. Translation gives CASSLNLGRRISRSYEQYF.

This clonotype was picked up a small number of times. The chain links TRBV11-2 to TRBJ2-7, with 8 bases aligning to TRBD1. The CDR3 has 15 residues. V shed 1 base, J shed 0 bases, and the junction held 2 bases outside the gene matches. The germline CDR1 and CDR2 sequences are SGHAT and FQNNGV. CDR3 sequence: CASSLAQGGSYEQYF. The CDR3, as DNA: TGTGCCAGCAGCTTAGCACAGGGGGGCTCCTACGAGCAGTACTTC.

This rearrangement joins TRBV15 to TRBJ2-6; tentatively, D is TRBD2 (6 bases). Trimming took off 8 bases at V and 1 base at J, with 12 bases between the two ends. The germline CDR1 and CDR2 sequences are LNHNV and YYDKDF (reference sequence). The CDR3 has 15 residues. CDR3 region: CATQEGLSGANVLTF. CDR3 DNA: TGTGCCACCCAGGAGGGTCTATCTGGGGCCAACGTCCTGACTTTC. Full variable domain (remainder filled in from reference TRBV15 and TRBJ2-6): DAMVIQNPRYQVTQFGKPVTLSCSQTLNHNVMYWYQQKSSQAPKLLFHYYDKDFNNEADTPDNFQSRRPNTSFCFLDIRSPGLGDTAMYLCATQEGLSGANVLTFGAGSRLTVL.

This clonotype was counted at least ten times. The rearrangement joins TRBV10-3 to TRBJ2-3; no clear D gene. Trimming removed 8 bases at V and 4 bases at J, with 13 bases between. The CDR3 has 13 amino acids. The germline V gene encodes CDR1 ENHRY and CDR2 SYGVKD. Here the CDR3 DNA reads TGTGCCATCTCAACTCGACCAGCAGATACGCAGTATTTT. Protein: CAISTRPADTQYF.

This clonotype was picked up a small number of times. J is TRBJ1-2 and V is TRBV5-1, with TRBD1 matching 7 bases. Germline V gene sequence: CDR1 SGHRS, CDR2 YFSETQ. CDR3 length: 14 residues. The ends lost 5 bases at V and 3 bases at J; junction bases unmatched: 7. The CDR3 is CASRLLGTDYGYTF. The CDR3, as DNA: TGCGCCAGCAGACTGCTCGGGACAGACTATGGCTACACCTTC.

The V gene is TRBV27, the J gene TRBJ1-6, with a possible D match to TRBD1 (5 bases). Germline V gives CDR1 MNHEY, CDR2 SMNVEV (reference sequence). This CDR3 spans 14 amino acids. The V end lost 3 bases, the J end lost 15 bases, and 18 bases lay between the germline ends. This CDR3 is CASSFLTAGEDLHF. As DNA, the CDR3 is TGTGCCAGCAGTTTTTTGACAGCGGGCGAGGACCTCCACTTT.

This clonotype turned up a few times. The chain employs TRBV7-9 and TRBJ2-1; the D gene is possibly TRBD2 (6 bases). The germline V and J ends were trimmed by 8 bases and 0 bases, with 14 bases remaining between them. In germline, CDR1 is SEHNR, CDR2 FQNEAQ (reference sequence). CDR3 length: 15 amino acids. CDR3 loop: CASPYRGSSYNEQFF. For the CDR3, the DNA is TGTGCCAGCCCCTATCGGGGGAGCTCCTACAATGAGCAGTTCTTC.

This clonotype was counted only a few times. The genes are TRBV5-6 and TRBJ2-1; D unclear. The V and J ends lost 4 bases and 6 bases respectively, with 8 bases between them. The germline CDR1 and CDR2 sequences are SGHDT and YYEEEE. There are 12 residues in the CDR3. CDR3 sequence reads: CASSETGNEQFF. CDR3 in DNA: TGTGCCAGCAGCGAGACTGGCAATGAGCAGTTCTTC.

V is TRBV12-3 or TRBV12-4 and J is TRBJ2-2, with TRBD1 as a possible D gene (8 bases). V lost 8 bases and J 5 bases, leaving 15 bases between the germline ends. This CDR3 region has 14 residues. CDR3 protein: CASQRGDRTGELFF. The DNA of the CDR3 is TGTGCCAGCCAACGGGGGGACAGGACCGGGGAGCTGTTTTTT.

The chain employs TRBV11-2 and TRBJ1-2; D may be TRBD1 (5 bases). Looked up from germline, CDR1 is SGHAT and CDR2 is FQNNGV. The CDR3 is 14 residues long. V was clipped by 5 bases and J by 13 bases, with 23 bases between them. The CDR3: CASSANRDLNERTF. CDR3 nucleotide sequence: TGTGCCAGCAGCGCGAACCGGGACCTGAACGAGCGCACCTTC.

The chain is built from TRBV5-4 and TRBJ2-3; possible D gene TRBD2, 5 bases. Germline V CDR1 and CDR2: SGHNT, YYREEE (reference sequence). This CDR3 has 15 residues. V lost 1 base, J lost 4 bases, and 13 bases lay in between. CDR3 in amino acids: CASSLSGGFADTQYF. CDR3 in DNA: TGTGCCAGCAGCTTGTCAGGCGGGTTCGCAGATACGCAGTATTTT.

This clonotype turned up a few times. The V call is TRBV7-9, the J call TRBJ2-3, with D possibly TRBD2 on 5 matching bases. The germline CDR1 and CDR2 sequences are SEHNR and FQNEAQ (reference sequence). The CDR3 length is 16 residues. The V and J ends lost 4 bases and 1 base respectively, with 15 bases between them. The CDR3 spells CASSWRTNRGTDTQYF. Written as DNA, the CDR3 is TGTGCCAGCAGCTGGAGGACCAATAGGGGCACAGATACGCAGTATTTT. The complete variable domain, with remaining parts taken from reference TRBV7-9 and TRBJ2-3, reads DTGVSQNPRHKITKRGQNVTFRCDPISEHNRLYWYRQTLGQGPEFLTYFQNEAQLEKSRLLSDRFSAERPKGSFSTLEIQRTEQGDSAMYLCASSWRTNRGTDTQYFGPGTRLTVL.

The chain has TRBV20-1 and TRBJ2-7; 11 bases are shared with TRBD1. This CDR3 has 14 residues. Trimming cost V 3 bases and J 2 bases; bases outside gene matches: 3. Germline values: CDR1 DFQATT, CDR2 SNEGSKA (reference sequence). CDR3 DNA sequence: TGCAGTGCTAGTCGGGACAGGGGGACCTACGAGCAGTACTTC. It encodes CSASRDRGTYEQYF.

The rearrangement links TRBV24-1 to TRBJ2-1; unclear D gene. The germline V gene has CDR1 KGHDR and CDR2 SFDVKD. V lost 4 bases and J lost 8, with 14 bases in between. CDR3 length equals 14 residues. For the CDR3, the DNA is TGTGCCACCAGTGACCCACTTTATTCGGATGAGCAGTTCTTC. Its translation is CATSDPLYSDEQFF.

This clonotype was observed a few times. This CDR3 is CSAERGRQETQYF. The CDR3 bases are TGCAGCGCCGAAAGGGGTAGACAAGAGACCCAGTACTTC. V and J are TRBV29-1 and TRBJ2-5, with D perhaps TRBD1 (5 bases). The CDR3 covers 13 residues. The germline CDR1 and CDR2 sequences are SQVTM and ANQGSEA. V lost 7 bases and J lost 2, with 14 bases in between.

This clonotype has only a few counts. The CDR3: CASSPPTGLSYEQYF. DNA of the CDR3: TGTGCCAGCTCACCTCCGACAGGGCTTTCCTACGAGCAGTACTTC. The chain combines TRBV18 with TRBJ2-7; 7 bases are shared with TRBD1. Per the germline V gene, CDR1 is KGHSH and CDR2 is LQKENI. Trimming cost V 3 bases and J 1 base; bases outside gene matches: 6. The CDR3 is 15 amino acids.

The V gene is TRBV6-5, the J gene TRBJ1-1; D is undetermined. Trimming took off 4 bases at V and 7 bases at J, with 22 bases between the two ends. In germline, CDR1 is MNHEY, CDR2 SVGAGI. The CDR3 length is 16 residues. CDR3 sequence reads: CASSLFDTSPVSEAFF. DNA of the CDR3: TGTGCCAGCAGTTTATTCGACACCTCCCCAGTTAGTGAAGCTTTCTTT.

This clonotype was seen only a few times. The chain is built from TRBV27 and TRBJ2-1, with D perhaps matching TRBD1 (6 bases). This CDR3 comprises 15 residues. V was shortened by 2 bases and J by 3 bases, with 11 bases between the two germline ends. Germline assignment: CDR1 MNHEY and CDR2 SMNVEV (reference sequence). In DNA form, the CDR3 reads TGTGCCAGCAGTTTAAACAGGGTTAACTACAATGAGCAGTTCTTC. This codes for CASSLNRVNYNEQFF.

V gene TRBV15 combines with J gene TRBJ1-4; D remains ambiguous. The CDR3 runs 15 residues. The V end lost 1 base, the J end lost 3 bases, and 9 bases lay between the germline ends. Per germline, CDR1 LNHNV and CDR2 YYDKDF (reference sequence). CDR3 bases: TGTGCCACCAGCAGAGCTGGCAGCCCTAATGAAAAACTGTTTTTT. It yields the protein CATSRAGSPNEKLFF.

The chain couples TRBV7-9 to TRBJ2-2; TRBD1 matches at 7 bases. Germline-derived CDR1 and CDR2 are SEHNR and FQNEAQ (reference sequence). The CDR3 has 17 residues. V was pared by 6 bases and J by 1 base, with 11 bases of the junction left unmatched. The CDR3 here is CASRQMGTDLNTGELFF. CDR3 in DNA: TGTGCCAGCAGACAAATGGGGACAGACCTGAACACCGGGGAGCTGTTTTTT.